The clone carrying this T cell receptor beta chain occurred many times. Its antigen remains unknown. This record comes from a study of T cell repertoires in cytomegalovirus infection. Study-wide context: Public signatures in TCR beta pointed to CMV infection and matching HLA type. Study-level findings and limits: CMV-specific TCR beta clonotypes restricted by HLA-C were the ones dominating the ex vivo response.

TCRdb fed the reads into MiXCR, producing one record per CDR3 protein. This table has hundreds of thousands of distinct CDR3 sequences, roughly a sixth appearing once. Germline loops: CDR1 MNHEY, CDR2 SVGAGI. The germline V and J ends were trimmed by 2 bases and 5 bases, with 7 bases remaining between them. The CDR3 is made up of 13 amino acids. The chain is built from TRBV6-5 and TRBJ1-5, with no clear D. The TCR originated in a human donor in good health (CMV status not recorded). Some clones in this sample may be carry-over from other donors' samples. The sequenced sample was PBMCs. The CDR3 loop is CASSYDVDQPQHF. The CDR3 DNA is TGTGCCAGCAGTTACGATGTTGATCAGCCCCAGCATTTT.